One and the same sample provided the 18 T cell receptor beta chains below, sequenced in a study of T cells in Graves' hyperthyroidism and ophthalmopathy. Using RNA transcripts as the source, TCR beta CDR3 regions were amplified. The TCR CDR3 was amplified in a first-round RT-PCR using the HTBI primer set. Each CDR3 protein is one row after TCRdb ran MiXCR on the multiplex PCR reads. The repertoire holds 300,000 or so distinct CDR3 sequences, with about 21% as singletons. The sample taken for sequencing was blood. The receptors here all came from a woman aged 45-65 years with Graves' hyperthyroidism.

Many counts were recorded for this clonotype. This rearrangement joins TRBV7-3 to TRBJ2-7; a weak D match, TRBD1 (6 bases). Trimming stripped 2 bases from V and 4 bases from J, with 15 bases between. The V gene's germline CDR1 is SGHTA and CDR2 FQGTGA. This CDR3 contains 15 residues. CDR3 bases: TGTGCCAGCAGCTTAGCCGGGACACAGAAATACGAGCAGTACTTC. Translated, it gives CASSLAGTQKYEQYF. Variable domain in full (rest from reference TRBV7-3 and TRBJ2-7): GAGVSQTPSNKVTEKGKYVELRCDPISGHTALYWYRQSLGQGPEFLIYFQGTGAADDSGLPNDRFFAVRPEGSVSTLKIQRTERGDSAVYLCASSLAGTQKYEQYFGPGTRLTVT.

This chain connects TRBV28 to TRBJ1-2, with 7 bases identical to TRBD1. J was trimmed by 5 bases and V by 3 bases; bases with no gene match: 9. The CDR3 spans 15 residues. Per germline, CDR1 MDHEN and CDR2 SYDVKM. The CDR3 loop is CASSFPTGSWYGYTF. The CDR3 DNA sequence: TGTGCCAGCAGTTTCCCGACAGGGTCCTGGTATGGCTACACCTTC.

A few counts support this clonotype. This chain joins TRBV11-2 and TRBJ2-7; 12 bases line up with TRBD2. Germline trimming cut 6 bases from V and 0 bases from J; bases unmatched to any gene: 9. Per germline, CDR1 SGHAT and CDR2 FQNNGV. There are 17 residues in the CDR3. CDR3 DNA: TGTGCCAGCAGTGAACGGCTAGCGGGAGGGGGCTCCTACGAGCAGTACTTC. Amino acid sequence: CASSERLAGGGSYEQYF.

This clonotype was seen a few times. The genes are TRBV20-1 and TRBJ2-5; possibly TRBD1 for D (5 bases). Per germline, CDR1 DFQATT and CDR2 SNEGSKA (reference sequence). The CDR3 contains 10 residues. The CDR3: CSQGGQTQYF. The CDR3 nucleotides are TGCAGCCAGGGTGGACAGACCCAGTACTTC.

This clonotype has more than one count but fewer than ten. The chain has TRBV9 and TRBJ1-5; D call uncertain. The CDR3 has 18 amino acids. Germline loops: CDR1 SGDLS, CDR2 YYNGEE. The ends were cut back, 0 bases at V and 2 bases at J, with 18 bases in the middle. CDR3 region: CASSVVPGSADGNQPQHF. DNA for the CDR3: TGTGCCAGCAGCGTAGTTCCAGGCTCGGCGGATGGCAATCAGCCCCAGCATTTT.

There are many counts of this clonotype. The chain recombines TRBV19 with TRBJ1-1; 8 bases agree with TRBD1. Per the germline V gene, CDR1 is LNHDA and CDR2 is SQIVND (reference sequence). The trim removed 4 bases at V and 5 bases at J, leaving 6 bases unmatched. CDR3 length: 14 residues. The CDR3 reads CASSRTGTSTEAFF. The CDR3 region has the DNA TGTGCCAGTAGTAGGACAGGGACCTCTACTGAAGCTTTCTTT.

This clonotype was picked up a small number of times. This chain connects TRBV7-9 to TRBJ2-3, with unresolved D. The length of the CDR3 is 15 residues. Trimming took 4 bases from V and 0 from J, leaving 11 bases between them. Germline CDR1 is SEHNR and CDR2 is FQNEAQ (reference sequence). CDR3 loop: CASSSDIPSTDTQYF. The DNA of the CDR3 is TGTGCCAGCAGCTCAGACATTCCTAGCACAGATACGCAGTATTTT.

With respect to this clonotype: A much bigger clone sits one base away, suggesting this may be a read error. This chain joins TRBV28 and TRBJ1-2, with 9 nucleotides matching TRBD1. The CDR3 covers 15 residues. CDR1 is MDHEN and CDR2 is SYDVKM in the germline V gene. The CDR3 coding sequence is TGTGCCGGCAGTACAGGGACAGGGAATAACTATGGCTACACCTTC. Its protein is CAGSTGTGNNYGYTF.

This chain links TRBV5-1 with TRBJ2-7; D ambiguous. The CDR3 extends over 15 amino acids. V lost 3 bases to trimming and J lost 3 bases, with 16 bases between them. The germline gives CDR1 SGHRS, CDR2 YFSETQ. The CDR3 sequence: CASSSAAVDGYEQYF. For the CDR3, the DNA is TGCGCCAGCAGCTCGGCTGCAGTGGATGGCTACGAGCAGTACTTC.

The CDR3 region has the DNA TGTGCCAGCAGCCGACAGCGGGGAGGCACAGCCAAAAACATTCAGTACTTC. As protein: CASSRQRGGTAKNIQYF. The chain links TRBV6-1 to TRBJ2-4; 7 bases are a match to TRBD2. This CDR3 has 17 amino acids. Trimming removed 6 bases from V and 0 bases from J; junction bases left unmatched: 11. CDR1 is MNHNS, CDR2 SASEGT, per germline.

This chain connects TRBV30 to TRBJ1-2; D unresolved. The CDR3 has 13 amino acids. V lost 2 bases and J 8 bases, leaving 15 bases between the germline ends. Germline V lookup: CDR1 GTSNPN, CDR2 SVGIG (reference sequence). CDR3 sequence: CAWSKGPGGGYTF. DNA for the CDR3: TGTGCCTGGAGTAAAGGACCAGGTGGCGGCTACACCTTC.

The rearrangement links TRBV19 to TRBJ2-2; TRBD1 might be the D (5 bases). V lost 5 bases to trimming and J lost 4 bases, with 14 bases between them. The CDR3 spans 15 residues. Germline CDR1 and CDR2: LNHDA and SQIVND (reference sequence). CDR3 sequence reads: CASSGAETPTGELFF. CDR3 in DNA: TGTGCCAGTAGTGGGGCAGAAACACCCACCGGGGAGCTGTTTTTT.

This clonotype has only a few counts. The chain employs TRBV19 and TRBJ1-1; a weak D match, TRBD1 (5 bases). The germline V and J ends were trimmed by 3 bases and 5 bases, with 13 bases remaining between them. Germline-derived CDR1 and CDR2 are LNHDA and SQIVND (reference sequence). CDR3 length: 14 amino acids. CDR3 in amino acids: CASSITGPRTEAFF. As DNA, the CDR3 is TGTGCCAGTAGTATTACAGGCCCCAGGACTGAAGCTTTCTTT.

This clonotype was detected ten times or more. V gene TRBV3-1 combines with J gene TRBJ2-1; 9 bases map to TRBD2. CDR1 is LGHDT, CDR2 YNNKEL, per germline (reference sequence). The V segment lost 1 base and the J segment 8 bases; nucleotides outside the gene matches: 12. The CDR3 sequence is 17 residues long. CDR3 sequence (DNA): TGTGCCAGCAGCCAAGTTAGGGATAGCGGGAGCATAGATGAGCAGTTCTTC. Translated: CASSQVRDSGSIDEQFF.

This clonotype was seen a few times. The rearrangement joins TRBV10-3 to TRBJ1-3, with a weak D call TRBD1 (6 bases). V was trimmed by 8 bases and J by 4 bases, leaving 30 bases between them. The length of the CDR3 is 19 residues. Looked up from germline, CDR1 is ENHRY and CDR2 is SYGVKD. The CDR3 is CAIPLRGSAGVKEGNTIYF. In DNA, the CDR3 is TGTGCCATCCCCCTAAGAGGGTCGGCAGGGGTGAAGGAGGGAAACACCATATATTTT.

This clonotype was counted between two and nine times. V is TRBV20-1 and J is TRBJ2-5; a possible D gene is TRBD1 (6 bases). The germline V gene encodes CDR1 DFQATT and CDR2 SNEGSKA (reference sequence). The CDR3 consists of 14 residues. The germline V and J ends were trimmed by 5 bases and 1 base, with 14 bases remaining between them. CDR3 residues: CSARLGQFQETQYF. The CDR3 nucleotides read TGCAGTGCTCGTCTCGGACAGTTCCAAGAGACCCAGTACTTC.

This clonotype was observed many times. The chain employs TRBV2 and TRBJ2-2; TRBD1 aligns across 9 bases. Germline V gives CDR1 SNHLY, CDR2 FYNNEI. This CDR3 contains 15 residues. Trimming removed 6 bases from V and 1 base from J; junction bases left unmatched: 3. The CDR3 protein is CASRDRGLNTGELFF. DNA of the CDR3: TGTGCCAGCAGGGACAGGGGACTGAACACCGGGGAGCTGTTTTTT.

The chain employs TRBV20-1 and TRBJ1-5; 7 nucleotides match TRBD1. Germline CDR1 is DFQATT and CDR2 is SNEGSKA (reference sequence). Trimming cost V 4 bases and J 3 bases; bases outside gene matches: 6. The CDR3 runs to 14 residues. CDR3 protein: CSANLGTDNQPQHF. In nucleotides, the CDR3 is TGCAGTGCTAACTTAGGGACAGACAATCAGCCCCAGCATTTT.